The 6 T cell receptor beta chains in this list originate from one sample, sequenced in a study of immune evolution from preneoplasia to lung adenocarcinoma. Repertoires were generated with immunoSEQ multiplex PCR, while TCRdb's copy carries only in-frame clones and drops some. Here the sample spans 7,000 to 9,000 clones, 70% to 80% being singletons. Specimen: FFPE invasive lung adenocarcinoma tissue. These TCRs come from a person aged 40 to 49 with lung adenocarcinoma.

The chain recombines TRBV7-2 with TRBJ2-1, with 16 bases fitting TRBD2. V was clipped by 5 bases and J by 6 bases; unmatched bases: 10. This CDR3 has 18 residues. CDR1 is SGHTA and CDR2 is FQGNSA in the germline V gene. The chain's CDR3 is CASSPQGLAGGPGNEQFF. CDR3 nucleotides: TGTGCCAGCAGCCCCCAGGGACTAGCGGGAGGGCCGGGCAATGAGCAGTTCTTC.

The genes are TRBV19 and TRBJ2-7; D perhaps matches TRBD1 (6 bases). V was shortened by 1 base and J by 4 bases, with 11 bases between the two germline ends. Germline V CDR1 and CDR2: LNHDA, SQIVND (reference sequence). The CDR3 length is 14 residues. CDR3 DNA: TGTGCCAGTAGTATAGCCAGGGGTACTTACGAGCAGTACTTC. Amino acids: CASSIARGTYEQYF.

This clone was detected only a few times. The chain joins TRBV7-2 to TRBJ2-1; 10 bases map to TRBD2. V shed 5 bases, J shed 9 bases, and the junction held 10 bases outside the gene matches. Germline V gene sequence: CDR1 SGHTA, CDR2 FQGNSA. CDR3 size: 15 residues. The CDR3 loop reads CASSPGLAVRLEQFF. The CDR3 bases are TGTGCCAGCAGCCCAGGACTAGCGGTGAGGCTTGAGCAGTTCTTC.

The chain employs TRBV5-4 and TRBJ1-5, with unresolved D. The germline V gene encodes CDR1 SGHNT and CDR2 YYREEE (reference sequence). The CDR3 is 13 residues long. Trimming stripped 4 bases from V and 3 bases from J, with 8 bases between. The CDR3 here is CASSPGDNQPQHF. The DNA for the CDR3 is TGTGCCAGCAGCCCTGGTGACAATCAGCCCCAGCATTTT.

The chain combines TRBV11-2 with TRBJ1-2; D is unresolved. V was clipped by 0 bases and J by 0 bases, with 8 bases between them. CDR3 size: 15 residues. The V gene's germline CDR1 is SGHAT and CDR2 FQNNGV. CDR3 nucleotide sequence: TGTGCCAGCAGCTTAGAGAGAGGAGCTAACTATGGCTACACCTTC. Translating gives CASSLERGANYGYTF.

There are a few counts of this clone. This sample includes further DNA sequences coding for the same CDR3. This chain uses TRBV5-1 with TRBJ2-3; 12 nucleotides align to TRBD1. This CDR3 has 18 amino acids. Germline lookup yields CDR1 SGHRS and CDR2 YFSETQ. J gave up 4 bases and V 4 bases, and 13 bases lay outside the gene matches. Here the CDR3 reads CASSRGDRGRNLADTQYF. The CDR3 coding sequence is TGCGCCAGCAGCCGAGGGGACAGGGGGCGCAATTTGGCAGATACGCAGTATTTT.